The 25 T cell receptor beta chains in this list originate from one sample, sequenced in a study of identical twins. TCRdb re-called the 5' RACE reads through MiXCR, storing one row per CDR3 protein. The repertoire holds 1.5 million to 2 million distinct CDR3 sequences, with about 30% as singletons. Source material: cord blood. The receptor set was obtained from a newborn girl in good health.

The chain couples TRBV5-1 to TRBJ2-1; 7 bases fit TRBD1. This CDR3 spans 15 amino acids. The germline V gene has CDR1 SGHRS and CDR2 YFSETQ. With V trimmed by 0 bases and J by 5 bases, 5 bases remained unmatched. Here the CDR3 reads CASSLGGQTHNEQFF. CDR3 DNA sequence: TGCGCCAGCAGCTTGGGGGGACAGACCCACAATGAGCAGTTCTTC.

This clonotype was counted only a few times. The rearrangement joins TRBV18 to TRBJ2-1, with TRBD2 matching over 10 bases. V gave up 4 bases and J gave up 1 base; unmatched junction bases: 10. Germline CDR1 and CDR2: KGHSH and LQKENI. The CDR3 extends over 18 amino acids. The CDR3 sequence is CASSQLEYSGRSYNEQFF. The CDR3 DNA follows: TGTGCCAGCTCACAACTAGAGTATAGCGGGAGGTCCTACAATGAGCAGTTCTTC. Full variable domain (missing parts from reference TRBV18 and TRBJ2-1): NAGVMQNPRHLVRRRGQEARLRCSPMKGHSHVYWYRQLPEEGLKFMVYLQKENIIDESGMPKERFSAEFPKEGPSILRIQQVVRGDSAAYFCASSQLEYSGRSYNEQFFGPGTRLTVL.

The V and J genes are TRBV6-6 and TRBJ1-1; D uncertain. CDR1 and CDR2 (germline): MNHNY, SVGAGI (reference sequence). The CDR3 is made up of 13 amino acids. V dropped 5 bases and J dropped 2 bases, with 9 bases sitting between them. The CDR3 DNA reads as TGTGCCAGCAGTCTTGGGTACAACACTGAAGCTTTCTTT. Translating it yields CASSLGYNTEAFF.

Only a few counts were recorded for this clonotype. This sequence joins TRBV4-1 and TRBJ2-3; tentatively, D is TRBD2 (5 bases). The length of the CDR3 is 15 residues. V was shortened by 4 bases and J by 0 bases, with 11 bases between the two germline ends. Germline assignment: CDR1 MGHRA and CDR2 YSYEKL. The CDR3: CASSLHGVSTDTQYF. DNA for the CDR3: TGCGCCAGCAGCCTACACGGGGTTAGCACAGATACGCAGTATTTT.

CDR3 in DNA: TGCAGTGCTAGAGATGTCTCGCAGGGAAGAGGTGGCTACACCTTC. This translates into CSARDVSQGRGGYTF. The chain recombines TRBV20-1 with TRBJ1-2, with D possibly being TRBD1 (5 bases). V lost 0 bases and J lost 7, with 18 bases in between. The CDR3 totals 15 residues. Germline V gene sequence: CDR1 DFQATT, CDR2 SNEGSKA (reference sequence).

This clonotype is a singleton in its sample. The rearrangement uses TRBV20-1 and TRBJ2-1; 8 nucleotides agree with TRBD2. Trimming cost V 5 bases and J 12 bases; bases outside gene matches: 15. The germline V gene has CDR1 DFQATT and CDR2 SNEGSKA (reference sequence). The CDR3 totals 14 residues. The CDR3 nucleotides read TGCAGTGCTGACCTACCGGGACTAGTATTTTGGCAGTTCTTC. Protein sequence: CSADLPGLVFWQFF.

V and J are TRBV5-1 and TRBJ1-4; 11 positions agree with TRBD1. Per the germline V gene, CDR1 is SGHRS and CDR2 is YFSETQ. The CDR3 contains 16 residues. V shed 4 bases, J shed 8 bases, and the junction held 10 bases outside the gene matches. CDR3 DNA: TGCGCCAGCAGCATACCGCGGACAGGGGGCGGCGAAAAACTGTTTTTT. Protein: CASSIPRTGGGEKLFF.

Only a few counts were recorded for this clonotype. This chain joins TRBV12-3 or TRBV12-4 and TRBJ2-5; perhaps TRBD2 as D (5 bases). The CDR3 loop spans 13 amino acids. Trimming took off 2 bases at V and 6 bases at J, with 10 bases between the two ends. CDR3 sequence (DNA): TGTGCCAGCAGTTTAAGGACTGCGAAGACCCAGTACTTC. It specifies CASSLRTAKTQYF.

This clonotype was seen only a few times. V is TRBV12-3 or TRBV12-4 and J is TRBJ1-5; TRBD1 aligns across 8 bases. V shed 7 bases and J 6 bases; nucleotides not matched to a gene: 5. The CDR3 consists of 13 residues. CDR3 amino acids: CASNNRGGQPQHF. The CDR3 DNA reads TGTGCCAGCAACAACAGGGGGGGTCAGCCCCAGCATTTT.

The chain couples TRBV10-3 to TRBJ1-4; the D is unclear. With 7 bases removed from V and 7 bases from J, the gap between germline ends came to 16 bases. This CDR3 contains 14 residues. Germline lookup yields CDR1 ENHRY and CDR2 SYGVKD. CDR3 amino acids: CAIKSGQDGEKLFF. The CDR3 coding sequence is TGTGCCATCAAGTCCGGGCAGGACGGTGAAAAACTGTTTTTT.

This clonotype was counted once. V and J are TRBV7-2 and TRBJ1-6, with 11 bases lining up with TRBD1. The V segment lost 2 bases and the J segment 7 bases; nucleotides outside the gene matches: 10. Germline values: CDR1 SGHTA, CDR2 FQGNSA. This CDR3 contains 18 residues. The CDR3 DNA follows: TGTGCCAGCAGCTTACAGGACAGGGGGCTTTGGGGGAATTCACCCCTCCACTTT. Protein product: CASSLQDRGLWGNSPLHF.

Ten or more counts support this clonotype. The chain employs TRBV24-1 and TRBJ2-3; D unresolved. V was trimmed by 2 bases and J by 5 bases, leaving 10 bases between them. CDR1 KGHDR and CDR2 SFDVKD come from the germline V gene. The CDR3 has 14 amino acids. In DNA, the CDR3 is TGTGCCACCAGTGATTCGCTAGTAGGAGATACGCAGTATTTT. Translating it yields CATSDSLVGDTQYF.

This chain uses TRBV20-1 with TRBJ1-6, with 8 bases lining up with TRBD1. The trim removed 3 bases at V and 12 bases at J, leaving 7 bases unmatched. The CDR3 totals 13 residues. Germline V CDR1 and CDR2: DFQATT, SNEGSKA (reference sequence). CDR3 in amino acids: CSASLDRDLPLHF. CDR3 nucleotides: TGCAGTGCTAGCCTGGACAGGGATTTACCCCTCCACTTT.

Here the CDR3 reads CSVSLAGGGSNEQFF. In nucleotides, the CDR3 is TGCAGTGTTAGTCTAGCGGGAGGAGGAAGTAATGAGCAGTTCTTC. V and J are TRBV20-1 and TRBJ2-1; 11 bases map to TRBD2. V was clipped by 7 bases and J by 7 bases; unmatched bases: 12. The V gene's germline CDR1 is DFQATT and CDR2 SNEGSKA (reference sequence). CDR3 length: 15 amino acids.

This clonotype has ten or more counts. The chain couples TRBV5-1 to TRBJ1-1; D may be TRBD1 (6 bases). CDR3 length: 14 amino acids. V was clipped by 0 bases and J by 5 bases, with 11 bases between them. Germline loops: CDR1 SGHRS, CDR2 YFSETQ. CDR3 sequence (DNA): TGCGCCAGCAGCTTGGAGGGGGTTGGTACTGAAGCTTTCTTT. Protein: CASSLEGVGTEAFF.

The V gene is TRBV4-1, the J gene TRBJ2-5; 11 nucleotides align to TRBD2. CDR3 size: 16 residues. Trimming cost V 2 bases and J 2 bases; bases outside gene matches: 4. The germline V gene encodes CDR1 MGHRA and CDR2 YSYEKL. CDR3 DNA sequence: TGCGCCAGCAGCCAATGGGGACTAGCGGAACAAGAGACCCAGTACTTC. Translation: CASSQWGLAEQETQYF.

Comment on this clonotype: A read error may account for a junction end that differs from germline. This rearrangement joins TRBV24-1 to TRBJ1-5; no clear D gene. Germline CDR1 reads KGHDR; CDR2 reads SFDVKD. The CDR3 is 13 amino acids. Written as DNA, the CDR3 is TGTGCCACCAGTGCATCTAGCAATCAGCCCCTGCATTTT. Translating gives CATSASSNQPLHF.

In this sample, this clonotype turned up a few times. V and J are TRBV11-2 and TRBJ1-5; maybe TRBD1 (5 bases). Trimming cost V 1 base and J 6 bases, with 13 bases left between them. The germline CDR1 and CDR2 sequences are SGHAT and FQNNGV. This CDR3 comprises 15 residues. The CDR3 reads CASSLAGTGSQPQHF. CDR3 bases: TGTGCCAGCAGCTTAGCCGGGACGGGCAGTCAGCCCCAGCATTTT.

This chain joins TRBV5-1 and TRBJ1-3; D not certain. Deletions cut 6 bases from V and 0 bases from J, with 10 bases between. The CDR3 length is 14 residues. The germline V gene encodes CDR1 SGHRS and CDR2 YFSETQ. CDR3 DNA sequence: TGCGCCAGCACCCCGGGAGCCTCTGGAAACACCATATATTTT. Encoded protein: CASTPGASGNTIYF.

Worth noting for this clonotype: A read error may account for a junction end that differs from germline. The V call is TRBV28, the J call TRBJ2-3; D is perhaps TRBD1 (5 bases). The CDR3 loop spans 13 amino acids. CDR1 and CDR2 from the germline V gene are MDHEN and SYDVKM. Written as DNA, the CDR3 is TGTGCCAGCAGTTCCGATCTGACAGATGCGCAGTATTTT. It specifies CASSSDLTDAQYF.

There are a few counts of this clonotype. The chain uses TRBV4-1 and TRBJ1-2; 8 positions agree with TRBD1. Germline-derived CDR1 and CDR2 are MGHRA and YSYEKL. The CDR3 sequence is 17 residues long. V was pared by 4 bases and J by 4 bases, with 14 bases of the junction left unmatched. The CDR3 spells CASSPRQGRWGFYGYTF. The CDR3 DNA reads TGCGCCAGCAGCCCCCGACAGGGGCGATGGGGTTTCTATGGCTACACCTTC.

The chain carries TRBV10-3 and TRBJ1-1; 7 bases are shared with TRBD1. The length of the CDR3 is 13 residues. V lost 4 bases, J lost 9 bases, and 8 bases stayed unmatched. Germline V gene sequence: CDR1 ENHRY, CDR2 SYGVKD. The CDR3 DNA reads as TGTGCCATCAGTGGAAGCGGGACAGATAAAGCTTTCTTT. It codes for CAISGSGTDKAFF.

CDR3 DNA sequence: TGTGCCAGCAGTTACTTTTGGGACCCGAGCTCCTACAATGAGCAGTTCTTC. It is translated as CASSYFWDPSSYNEQFF. The chain links TRBV6-5 to TRBJ2-1, with D possibly called TRBD1 or TRBD2 (5 bases each). Germline V CDR1 and CDR2: MNHEY, SVGAGI. CDR3 size: 17 residues. Trimming removed 1 base from V and 0 bases from J, with 13 bases in between.

The sample holds a few counts of this clonotype. V usage is TRBV20-1 and J usage is TRBJ2-1; 11 positions agree with TRBD2. Germline CDR1 DFQATT, CDR2 SNEGSKA (reference sequence). The CDR3 sequence is 13 residues long. The DNA for the CDR3 is TGCAGGGGCATAGCGGGAGGGCACAATGAGCAGTTCTTC. Translating it yields CRGIAGGHNEQFF.

This clonotype was counted a few times. The chain couples TRBV2 to TRBJ2-1; 16 bases are shared with TRBD2. V shed 10 bases, J shed 6 bases, and the junction held 6 bases outside the gene matches. Germline CDR1 SNHLY, CDR2 FYNNEI. The CDR3 consists of 15 residues. CDR3: CATTGTSGRANEQFF. CDR3 DNA: TGTGCCACGACGGGGACTAGCGGGAGGGCCAATGAGCAGTTCTTC.